This TCR beta chain was profiled in a study of response to subunit inactivated influenza vaccine. Remarks on this clonotype: The antigen is unknown.

This CDR3 region has 16 residues. V lost 6 bases, J lost 3 bases, and 21 bases lay in between. Germline lookup yields CDR1 SGHRS and CDR2 YFSETQ. Using its own MiXCR run on the RT-PCR reads, TCRdb lists one record per CDR3 protein. The sample has about 540,000 distinct CDR3 sequences, around a quarter seen once. Study results and limitations: It was suggested by the authors that few new T cells are recruited by each seasonal influenza vaccination.

This sample was shared with a second study, whose subject was T cells expressing NK-cell markers. In that study: The TCR beta cDNA came from 5'RACE template switching with UMIs. Among the eight sequenced donors, seven tested HCMV-seropositive and one tested seronegative. One observes that, in a handful of donors, these clonotypes were also the leading ones within the CD3+CD56-NKG2C+ fraction.

The sequences come from CD4+ T cells sorted from PBMCs, collected 11 to 12 days after vaccination. The source is a man between 45 and 60 years old who received an inactivated influenza vaccine. The chain joins TRBV5-1 to TRBJ1-2; weak D call: TRBD1 (5 bases). CDR3 region: CASKPGGAGPYYGYTF. CDR3 DNA sequence: TGCGCCAGCAAACCGGGTGGGGCAGGGCCGTACTATGGCTACACCTTC.